This TCR beta chain derives from a study of CD4 T cells in relation to SARS-CoV-2 and coronaviruses listed by TCRdb under 2021. Regarding the complete study: A median age of about 36 years, with a range of about 20 to 80 years, was recorded for the full convalescent cohort of around twelve patients. At the level of individual TCR clonotypes, the study measured memory CD4+ T cell crossreactivity between SARS-CoV-2 spike protein and common cold coronavirus spike proteins. The Adaptive Biotechnologies TCR-sequencing kit was used to sequence samples from three pre-COVID donors and the naive versus memory experiments, whereas other data were Illumina-based. Of the 12 convalescent patients, 8 were male and 4 were female, and two of the subjects were Hispanic. Using patient-derived lymphoblastoid cell lines, the shared crossreactive spike epitopes were mapped to their HLA restriction. A different, Illumina-based TCR-beta assay was used to sequence expansion assays from other donors in the study.

Results the study describes overall, beyond this receptor: Approximately 60% of donors had memory CD4+ clonotypes that crossrecognized SARS-CoV-2 and at least one common cold coronavirus spike. Since the crossreactivity analysis centred on spike protein, crossreactivity against other viral proteins was not assessed. No donor contributed both pre-pandemic and post-infection samples, which limited tracing the source of pre-existing responses. Naive versus memory sequencing indicated the assay detects memory recall responses rather than primary responses primed during culture. Small numbers of patients and of tested TCRs limited the study. Compared with monoreactive clones, crossreactive clones had significantly weaker SARS-CoV-2-driven expansion, a result consistent with antigenic imprinting.

Deep-resolution immunoSEQ TCR-beta sequencing was performed on DNA from uncultured naive and memory CD4+ T cells. On the study's bioinformatics: During preprocessing, nonproductive sequences were discarded, as were any CDR3s that did not begin with C, did not end with F or W, or were shorter than 7 amino acids. Cultured and uncultured naive and memory CD4+ repertoires were searched for previously identified spike- and CEF-reactive CDR3s. CDR3 homology was quantified as pairwise Levenshtein distance, calculated with the stringdist R package after three terminal residues were trimmed from each end. TCRdb stores this immuneACCESS table with in-frame sequences only. Part of the clones is absent; in the studies checked, under half of the shortfall reflects unresolved V genes, and no reason is known for the rest. The DNA gave D and trimming, while V, J and clone size come from that table. The sample table shows some 60,000 clones, and 92% are seen once. The ten top clones hold under 0.4% of the sample.

According to the germline V gene (reference sequence), CDR1 reads SEHNR and CDR2 reads FQNEAQ. The CDR3 sequence holds 15 residues, the cysteine and phenylalanine included. The kept DNA is CDR3 alone, 45 bases in frame from the first base. A distance of 17 bases separates the germline ends of V and J, which lose 7 bases and 3 bases respectively. Of note for this clone: Its binding antigen is unknown. Nothing much larger sits one base from this clone, and base qualities are not available.

Naive and memory CD4+ T cells were separated from cryopreserved PBMCs by first enriching for CD4 and then performing EasySep naive CD4+ T cell enrichment. Ficoll-Paque PLUS gradient centrifugation was used to isolate PBMCs from either whole blood or leukapheresis product. PBMCs were either used fresh in the expansion assay or cryopreserved at -140 degrees C. The QIAamp Micro DNA Kit was used to extract genomic DNA from the CD4+ T cells. The sequence was collected from an adult with COVID-19. This chain is built from TRBV7-9 and TRBJ2-3; the best D guess is TRBD1, with 5 bases matching. Sequencing was done on a sample of naive CD4+ T cells from PBMCs. Taken with the paper, the label for cell subset or site translates to: naive CD4+ T cells isolated by negative enrichment. The DNA sequence is as follows: TGTGCCAGCAACCCACGCAGGGTGGTAACAGATACGCAGTATTTT. It translates to CASNPRRVVTDTQYF.